The sequence of this T cell receptor (beta chain) was determined in a study of CD8+CD57+ T cells in acquired aplastic anemia (dated by TCRdb to 2017 to 2018). For the study in its entirety: CD8+CD57+ expansion was defined as a frequency above the mean frequency observed in healthy subjects.

Study-wide conclusions, independent of this receptor: In patients, decreased diversity was observed in CD8+CD57+ cells compared with total CD4+ and CD8+ cell pools. Around 30 CD8+ CDR3 sequences were shared between patients and controls but appeared highly expressed in patients and within their immunodominant clones. CD8+ Simpson's diversity did not differ significantly between patients and healthy controls (P=0.060).

Patients chosen for sequencing had shown expansion of CD8+CD57+ cells by flow cytometry. CD8+CD57+ effector memory cells were additionally sequenced from 2 of the 12 patients in whom enough cells were available. Every patient had severe acquired aplastic anemia, diagnosed using the International Study of Aplastic Anemia and Agranulocytosis and Camitta criteria. Patients had received no therapy at the time of blood sampling. Bead enrichment of CD8+CD57+ cells gave a mean DNA yield of about 1.6 ug. The study deep-sequenced TCR repertoires of sorted CD4+ and CD8+ blood T cells from severe aplastic anemia patients and healthy subjects. Patients were enrolled under clinicaltrials.gov protocols 00001620, 01623167, 00001397, 00071045, 00081523 and 00961064 in the USA. Ficoll-Paque density gradient centrifugation was used to isolate peripheral blood mononuclear cells. This clonotype appeared many times. The clone's antigen remains unknown. No much larger clone exists at a distance of one base, and base qualities are not known.

CDR1 and CDR2 are drawn from the germline V gene (reference sequence): SEHNR, FQNEAQ. From cysteine to phenylalanine, the CDR3 is 14 amino acids long. Of all the DNA, just the CDR3 is kept, 42 bases in frame from base 1. Trimming takes 6 bases off V and 1 base off J; junction bases not matched to a gene: 3. Genomic DNA served as template for TCR beta VDJ combination and CDR3 sequence profiling. An Illumina HiSeq 2000 was used for TCR repertoire sequencing. As for how the authors treated the data: Repertoires were assessed using TRBV/TRBJ rearrangement plots, CDR3 size and DJ length profiles, and Simpson's diversity index. The most abundant DNA sequence in the deep sequencing data was taken as the immunodominant clone. CDR3 amino acid sequences were screened for sharing across subjects and compared with published repertoires and the VDJdb database. The public reads were reprocessed in TCRdb via fastp at Q25 and MiXCR, keeping in-frame beta chains. Each CDR3 protein gets just one entry, which takes the most common genes and DNA from the rows behind it. The V and J calls follow TCRdb's processing rather than the paper's. For this sample the table gives almost 20,000 distinct CDR3 sequences, of which roughly 40% were detected only once. Clones ranked in the top ten supply more than 75% of the sample.

Recombination connected TRBV7-9 to TRBJ1-5; 7 bases in between match TRBD1. The sequencing sample was made of CD8+CD57+ T cells sorted from PBMCs. Explained via the paper, the cell subset or site label denotes: bead-enriched CD8+CD57+ effector memory T cells from SAA patients. This TCR was recovered from a human donor with aplastic anemia. The DNA sequence is as follows: TGTGCCAGCAGTTTGGGACAGAGCAATCAGCCCCAGCATTTT. This yields the protein CASSLGQSNQPQHF.